These 24 T cell receptor beta chains originate from one sample sequenced in a study of T cell repertoires in cytomegalovirus infection. Via MiXCR, TCRdb re-called the reads, giving one row per CDR3 protein. The sample consists of some 920,000 distinct CDR3 sequences, 30% to 40% of them appearing once. These TCRs' antigens remain unknown. Sequences were derived from cultured CD8+ T cells from PBMCs, sampled from culture after CMV antigen stimulation. These receptors all stem from a human donor in good health (CMV status not recorded). Some clones in this sample may be carry-over from other donors' samples.

Concerning this clonotype itself: A read error may account for a junction end that differs from germline. The chain recombines TRBV7-6 with TRBJ2-7, with D maybe TRBD1 (6 bases). Per the germline V gene, CDR1 is SGHVS and CDR2 is FNYEAQ. The CDR3 spans 14 residues. The CDR3 sequence: CASGGGQSSYEKYF. As DNA, the CDR3 is TGTGCCAGCGGGGGCGGGCAGAGCTCCTACGAGAAGTACTTC.

V is TRBV5-6 and J is TRBJ2-1; 9 nucleotides align to TRBD2. Germline V gives CDR1 SGHDT, CDR2 YYEEEE. With 2 bases clipped from V and 5 bases from J, the junction kept 5 bases outside the gene matches. The CDR3 runs to 15 residues. CDR3 sequence: CASSFVAGVNNEQFF. CDR3 DNA: TGTGCCAGCAGCTTCGTAGCGGGGGTAAACAATGAGCAGTTCTTC.

This clonotype turned up a few times. The rearrangement uses TRBV4-1 and TRBJ1-1; no clear D. The CDR3 has 15 residues. Germline values: CDR1 MGHRA, CDR2 YSYEKL. V was cut by 0 bases and J by 1 base, with 9 bases left in between. CDR3 loop: CASSQDWERNTEAFF. CDR3 DNA: TGCGCCAGCAGCCAAGATTGGGAGAGGAACACTGAAGCTTTCTTT.

A few counts support this clonotype. The chain is built from TRBV6-5 and TRBJ1-2; maybe TRBD1 (5 bases). The germline CDR1 and CDR2 sequences are MNHEY and SVGAGI. The CDR3 is made up of 14 amino acids. V lost 2 bases and J lost 0, with 7 bases in between. The CDR3 nucleotides read TGTGCCAGCAGTTACGACAGTTCTAACTATGGCTACACCTTC. This encodes CASSYDSSNYGYTF.

The chain employs TRBV2 and TRBJ1-2; possibly TRBD1 for D (6 bases). The CDR3 is made up of 17 amino acids. CDR1 is SNHLY, CDR2 FYNNEI, per germline. Trimming cost V 0 bases and J 6 bases, with 20 bases left between them. The CDR3 reads CASSEALRQGPTDGYTF. The CDR3 nucleotides are TGTGCCAGCAGTGAAGCGCTTCGGCAGGGGCCGACGGATGGCTACACCTTC.

The chain joins TRBV5-6 to TRBJ1-1, with D possibly being TRBD1 (6 bases). This CDR3 spans 15 amino acids. Trimming shortened V by 0 bases and J by 4 bases, and 13 bases separated the two germline ends. Germline V gene data show CDR1 as SGHDT and CDR2 as YYEEEE. CDR3 nucleotides: TGTGCCAGCAGCTTGGTGCCCGGAGGGGGCACTGAAGCTTTCTTT. Amino acids: CASSLVPGGGTEAFF. Based on the CDR3 plus reference TRBV5-6 and TRBJ1-1, the full variable domain is DAGVTQSPTHLIKTRGQQVTLRCSPKSGHDTVSWYQQALGQGPQFIFQYYEEEERQRGNFPDRFSGHQFPNYSSELNVNALLLGDSALYLCASSLVPGGGTEAFFGQGTRLTVV.

This clonotype was seen repeatedly, ten times or more. The rearrangement uses TRBV6-2 or TRBV6-3 and TRBJ2-3; no definite D call. The V and J ends lost 0 bases and 2 bases respectively, with 15 bases between them. CDR3 length equals 17 residues. The germline gives CDR1 MNHEY, CDR2 SVGEGT. CDR3 region: CASSYSWQSTSTDTQYF. The CDR3, as DNA: TGTGCCAGCAGTTACTCGTGGCAGTCAACCTCCACAGATACGCAGTATTTT.

The sample holds many counts of this clonotype. This rearrangement joins TRBV7-9 to TRBJ2-5; D might be TRBD1 or TRBD2, each matching 5 bases. Germline values: CDR1 SEHNR, CDR2 FQNEAQ (reference sequence). V lost 5 bases and J 2 bases, leaving 18 bases between the germline ends. The CDR3 contains 16 residues. CDR3 coding DNA: TGTGCCAGCAGCCATGAGGGACCGTTTGATCAAGAGACCCAGTACTTC. It is translated as CASSHEGPFDQETQYF.

This clonotype was seen a few times. The V and J genes are TRBV4-1 and TRBJ2-1, with D perhaps matching TRBD1 (5 bases). The CDR3 consists of 17 residues. Trimming pared 5 bases from V and 8 bases from J, leaving 25 bases between. Germline CDR1 MGHRA, CDR2 YSYEKL. CDR3 protein: CASSSPSGWSLHHEQFF. DNA for the CDR3: TGCGCCAGCAGCTCACCCTCAGGGTGGTCCTTGCATCATGAGCAGTTCTTC.

Ten or more counts support this clonotype. This chain joins TRBV12-3 or TRBV12-4 and TRBJ1-1, with 7 positions matching TRBD1. V gave up 1 base and J gave up 1 base; unmatched junction bases: 9. CDR3 length: 17 residues. CDR3 in DNA: TGTGCCAGCAGTTTAGGGACAGGCGGTTGGGGGAACACTGAAGCTTTCTTT. This gives the protein CASSLGTGGWGNTEAFF.

In its sample, this clonotype was seen a few times. The V and J genes are TRBV7-9 and TRBJ2-4, with TRBD2 matching 8 bases. V shed 0 bases and J 6 bases; nucleotides not matched to a gene: 4. Germline CDR1 SEHNR, CDR2 FQNEAQ (reference sequence). This CDR3 has 15 amino acids. In DNA form, the CDR3 reads TGTGCCAGCAGCTTAGCCGGGGGGGAAAGAAACATTCAGTACTTC. This gives the protein CASSLAGGERNIQYF. Full variable domain (remainder filled in from reference TRBV7-9 and TRBJ2-4): DTGVSQNPRHKITKRGQNVTFRCDPISEHNRLYWYRQTLGQGPEFLTYFQNEAQLEKSRLLSDRFSAERPKGSFSTLEIQRTEQGDSAMYLCASSLAGGERNIQYFGAGTRLSVL.

J is TRBJ2-1 and V is TRBV6-2 or TRBV6-3, with D tentatively TRBD2 (7 bases). Germline V CDR1 and CDR2: MNHEY, SVGEGT. This CDR3 has 13 amino acids. V lost 6 bases, J lost 8 bases, and 14 bases lay in between. CDR3 nucleotide sequence: TGTGCCAGCAGGGGGGGGCCGGTCGATGAGCAGTTCTTC. This sequence encodes CASRGGPVDEQFF.

The gene calls are TRBV19 and TRBJ1-2; tentatively, D is TRBD1 (6 bases). This CDR3 comprises 13 residues. Germline loops: CDR1 LNHDA, CDR2 SQIVND (reference sequence). With 3 bases removed from V and 9 bases from J, the gap between germline ends came to 14 bases. CDR3: CASSIGQGISYTF. The CDR3 DNA reads as TGTGCCAGTAGTATCGGTCAGGGGATCAGCTACACCTTC.

The rearrangement joins TRBV20-1 to TRBJ1-1; D is possibly TRBD1 (6 bases). The germline gives CDR1 DFQATT, CDR2 SNEGSKA (reference sequence). The CDR3 has 15 residues. Trimming cost V 6 bases and J 0 bases, with 17 bases left between them. As DNA, the CDR3 is TGCAGTGCAGAAGGGGGGGGGCGTATGAACACTGAAGCTTTCTTT. The encoded protein is CSAEGGGRMNTEAFF.

This clonotype was counted many times. The chain is built from TRBV19 and TRBJ1-3; D gene unclear. This CDR3 contains 16 residues. V lost 5 bases, J lost 0 bases, and 14 bases lay in between. Germline V gene lookup returns CDR1 LNHDA and CDR2 SQIVND (reference sequence). CDR3 coding DNA: TGTGCCAGTAGTCCCCTGGAAGGGCGCTCTGGAAACACCATATATTTT. Protein product: CASSPLEGRSGNTIYF. Complete variable domain (other parts from reference TRBV19 and TRBJ1-3): DGGITQSPKYLFRKEGQNVTLSCEQNLNHDAMYWYRQDPGQGLRLIYYSQIVNDFQKGDIAEGYSVSREKKESFPLTVTSAQKNPTAFYLCASSPLEGRSGNTIYFGEGSWLTVV.

This clonotype was observed a handful of times. The chain employs TRBV6-1 and TRBJ1-2, with 10 positions matching TRBD1. This CDR3 has 14 amino acids. Germline CDR1 reads MNHNS; CDR2 reads SASEGT. V shed 6 bases, J shed 6 bases, and the junction held 7 bases outside the gene matches. The CDR3 loop is CASSPGGQGNGYTF. The CDR3 bases are TGTGCCAGCAGCCCTGGGGGACAGGGGAATGGCTACACCTTC.

This clonotype was seen a handful of times. The chain uses TRBV7-9 and TRBJ1-2; the match to TRBD1 covers 10 bases. The CDR3 totals 17 residues. From germline, CDR1 is SEHNR and CDR2 FQNEAQ (reference sequence). With 4 bases clipped from V and 3 bases from J, the junction kept 11 bases outside the gene matches. CDR3 protein: CASSSDRGRRFDYGYTF. CDR3 nucleotide sequence: TGTGCCAGCAGCTCAGACAGGGGGCGCCGGTTCGACTATGGCTACACCTTC.

The rearrangement joins TRBV19 to TRBJ1-5; D call uncertain. V lost 3 bases, J lost 6 bases, and 9 bases lay in between. The germline gives CDR1 LNHDA, CDR2 SQIVND (reference sequence). CDR3 length: 13 residues. The CDR3: CASSILGTQPQHF. The CDR3 bases are TGTGCCAGTAGTATCCTGGGTACTCAGCCCCAGCATTTT.

This chain joins TRBV19 and TRBJ1-1; 7 bases align to TRBD1. The CDR3 covers 17 residues. V trimming: 6 bases; J trimming: 0 bases; junction bases outside the gene matches: 13. The germline V gene encodes CDR1 LNHDA and CDR2 SQIVND (reference sequence). CDR3 region: CASRTKRTGLMNTEAFF. CDR3 in DNA: TGTGCCAGTAGAACGAAACGGACAGGTCTCATGAACACTGAAGCTTTCTTT. The entire variable domain, with the rest obtained from reference TRBV19 and TRBJ1-1, is as follows: DGGITQSPKYLFRKEGQNVTLSCEQNLNHDAMYWYRQDPGQGLRLIYYSQIVNDFQKGDIAEGYSVSREKKESFPLTVTSAQKNPTAFYLCASRTKRTGLMNTEAFFGQGTRLTVV.

The J gene is TRBJ2-1, the V gene TRBV11-2, with D tentatively TRBD1 (6 bases). The V and J ends lost 1 base and 1 base respectively, with 11 bases between them. The CDR3 totals 16 residues. From germline, CDR1 is SGHAT and CDR2 FQNNGV. The CDR3 nucleotides are TGTGCCAGCAGCTTAGTATCAGGGGAATCCTACAATGAGCAGTTCTTC. The encoded protein is CASSLVSGESYNEQFF.

This clonotype was observed many times. The chain links TRBV7-2 to TRBJ2-2; D is perhaps TRBD1 (5 bases). The germline V and J ends were trimmed by 4 bases and 6 bases, with 9 bases remaining between them. The CDR3 length is 13 residues. The germline V gene encodes CDR1 SGHTA and CDR2 FQGNSA. The CDR3 is CASSSDSAGELFF. CDR3 DNA: TGTGCCAGCAGCTCCGACAGCGCCGGGGAGCTGTTTTTT.

This clonotype was seen more than once but under ten times. The CDR3 DNA is TGTGCCACCTCTTATTGGGGGTACAATCAGCCCCAGCATTTT. This codes for CATSYWGYNQPQHF. The J gene is TRBJ1-5, the V gene TRBV19; weak D call: TRBD1 (5 bases). Germline-derived CDR1 and CDR2 are LNHDA and SQIVND (reference sequence). V shed 10 bases and J shed 3 bases, with 16 bases lying between them. This CDR3 region has 14 residues. Supplemented by reference TRBV19 and TRBJ1-5, the full variable domain reads DGGITQSPKYLFRKEGQNVTLSCEQNLNHDAMYWYRQDPGQGLRLIYYSQIVNDFQKGDIAEGYSVSREKKESFPLTVTSAQKNPTAFYLCATSYWGYNQPQHFGDGTRLSIL.

In its sample, this clonotype was seen once. No conserved phenylalanine or tryptophan ends this CDR3, so it is likely a read error. The rearrangement links TRBV7-3 to TRBJ2-3, with D possibly being TRBD1 or TRBD2 (5 bases each). Germline lookup yields CDR1 SGHTA and CDR2 FQGTGA. Deletions cut 5 bases from V and 2 bases from J, with 23 bases between. CDR3 length: 18 residues. This chain's CDR3 is CASSPTIGGDPSTDTQYS. DNA for the CDR3: TGTGCCAGCAGCCCAACTATTGGGGGAGACCCTTCCACAGATACGCAGTATTCT.

The J gene is TRBJ1-2, the V gene TRBV6-2 or TRBV6-3, with no clear D. The germline V gene encodes CDR1 MNHEY and CDR2 SVGEGT. This CDR3 is built from 16 residues. Trimming left V 2 bases short and J 8 bases short, with 21 bases between. The CDR3 bases are TGTGCCAGCAGTTACCTCTCGGCATCGCCGGGATGGGGCTACACCTTC. Translated, it gives CASSYLSASPGWGYTF.